The present entry profiles one T cell receptor (beta chain) with its context. Its cognate antigen is unknown. Here immunoSEQ multiplex PCR was the method, and the copy in TCRdb shows in-frame clones only, minus some. Of about 1 million clones listed, more than 60% are singletons. Germline CDR1 is DFQATT and CDR2 is SNEGSKA (reference sequence). The CDR3 runs to 10 residues. This entry belongs to a study of shared clonotypes between healthy human individuals. General study results and limits: The sampled material consisted only of blood, and tissue repertoires are likely to differ. Shared clonotypes: 4.5% to 5% naive CD4, around 4% naive CD8, roughly 2.4% memory CD4, 0.4% to 0.45% memory CD8. The rarefaction results pointed to incomplete sorted-subset sequencing despite large depth.

Donors were healthy HIV-negative adults without recently reported acute infections or vaccinations. The sequence came from a man aged 18 to 30 in good health. The genes are TRBV20-1 and TRBJ2-7, with D uncertain. The material sequenced was memory CD4+ T cells sorted from blood. Stated subset: CD45RA-negative fraction. CDR3: CSSQSYEQYF. The CDR3 nucleotides read TGCAGCTCCCAATCCTACGAGCAGTACTTC.